This paragraph covers one TCR beta chain sequence. Its antigen specificity is not known. Base qualities are not at hand, and no much larger clone is one base apart. The entry originates in a study of shared clonotypes between healthy human individuals (dated by TCRdb to 2018 to 2021). In terms of the full investigation: The cohort included three men and a couple of women between 18 and 49 years of age. Each donor's leukapheresis produced roughly between about 0.8 and 10 billion PBMCs. Per donor, three plates each were used for CD4 naive and CD4 memory, two for CD8 naive, and one for CD8 memory. Different laboratories and diverse techniques were used to prepare libraries and sequence TCR repertoires, to increase sequencing depth and limit assay-specific biases. The study deeply sequenced blood TCR repertoires of about five healthy adults to estimate repertoire size and the extent of clonotype sharing between individuals. General findings and caveats noted by the study authors: Based on pairwise subsampling, the degree of clonotype sharing among donors was expected to be affected by sequencing depth. Rarefaction of sorted-subset datasets indicated incomplete sequencing despite the large sequencing depth. Compared with non-shared clonotypes, clonotypes shared by all four sorted-subset donors had higher generation probabilities. Estimated clonotype richness was generally larger for naive than for memory subsets. Sharing across four donors was observed for around 4.8% of naive CD4, about 3.2% of naive CD8, about 2.5% of memory CD4, and around 0.4% of memory CD8 clonotypes. The small number of donors limited the genetic and exposure-history diversity represented. Sampling was limited to blood, and TCR repertoires in tissue likely differ from TCR repertoires in blood.

Using the deep immunoSEQ assay, multiplex PCR amplified TCR CDR3 regions from genomic DNA. Extracted genomic DNA from each cell subset was spread evenly across all wells of several immunoSEQ 96-well plates, with each plate serving as a replicate. For sorted subsets, around 200 ng genomic DNA, equal to 30,000 or so T cell genomes, was loaded into each replicate PCR. Purified libraries were quantified with a Qubit 3.0 fluorometer, sized on a Bioanalyzer 2100, and re-quantified with the KAPA Library Quantification kit. Every immunoSEQ 96-well plate was sequenced on a dedicated single-read 150-cycle Illumina NextSeq 550 flow cell. Processing in the source paper ran as follows. Because the immunoSEQ output held only junctional sequences and lacked quality scores, the filtering could not match the filtering applied to full-length reads. Sequences were annotated with PyIR, a Python wrapper for IgBLAST v1.9, and V/J genes and CDR3 were assigned using IMGT germline references. Reads were removed for weak V/J assignments (E-value above 1e-6), missing CDR3, stop codons, out-of-frame junctions, or ambiguous translated residues. V3J clonotypes were defined by identical inferred V gene, J gene, and CDR3 amino acid sequence. The percentage overlap between two repertoires was calculated by dividing the number of shared unique clonotypes by the size of the smaller repertoire. Richness of each repertoire was evaluated using RTK rarefaction, the Chao1 estimator, and Recon v2.1 estimates of unobserved clonotypes. Generation probabilities for all TCRbeta clonotypes obtained by the gDNA method from four donors were computed using OLGA. Sourced from immuneACCESS, this table was stored by TCRdb with only in-frame sequences that have V and J called. A share of the clones is absent; for the studies checked, an unresolved V gene accounts for under half, and the remainder has no known explanation. V, J and clone size derive from that table, while D and trimming were established from the DNA sequence. The table for this sample lists about 690,000 clones; 90% of them were counted only once. 34% of the sample goes to the ten largest clones.

The germline V gene (reference sequence) specifies LNHNV as CDR1 and YYDKDF as CDR2. The CDR3, from cysteine to phenylalanine, totals 15 residues. Solely the CDR3 DNA is kept, with 45 bases framed from the first base. At the junction V is shortened by 5 bases and J by 3 bases, with 14 bases in between. The donors were healthy, HIV-negative adults with no recently reported acute infections or vaccinations. All donors were Caucasian adults living in Nashville, Tennessee, USA. CD8 memory samples consisted of magnetically selected CD45RO+ cells combined with CCR7-negative CD45RA+ effector memory (TemRA) cells. Blood was collected by leukapheresis, and PBMCs were isolated by Ficoll-Histopaque density gradient centrifugation and then cryopreserved in liquid nitrogen vapor phase. Analytical flow cytometry was used to check the purity and quantity of every magnetically sorted T cell population. Genomic DNA was isolated from every sorted fraction and measured by UV absorbance on a Nanodrop 2000c.

The chain uses TRBV15 and TRBJ2-1, with the D call perhaps TRBD1 or TRBD2, each one matching 5 bases. This clonotype was sampled from a man between 18 and 35 years old in good health. Some clones in this sample may be carry-over from other donors' samples. Sample: memory CD8+ T cells from PBMCs. The cell subset or site label for this specimen denotes: CD45RO+ cells pooled with CCR7-negative TemRA cells. The CDR3 corresponds to CATSGRGAFYNEQFF. The DNA is TGTGCCACCAGCGGAAGAGGGGCCTTCTACAATGAGCAGTTCTTC. The CDR3 plus the reference TRBV15 and TRBJ2-1 genes for the other parts give the full variable domain: DAMVIQNPRYQVTQFGKPVTLSCSQTLNHNVMYWYQQKSSQAPKLLFHYYDKDFNNEADTPDNFQSRRPNTSFCFLDIRSPGLGDTAMYLCATSGRGAFYNEQFFGPGTRLTVL.